The clone carrying this TCR beta chain was observed once. This sample was taken from a study of blood T cell repertoires in COVID-19. Sequencing was performed with immunoSEQ multiplex PCR; in TCRdb, only in-frame clones are kept and a portion is missing. Of fewer than 500,000 clones detected, around 84% appear once; the ten largest clones hold under 1.2%. The V segment lost 4 bases and the J segment 5 bases; nucleotides outside the gene matches: 7. In germline, CDR1 is LNHDA, CDR2 SQIVND (reference sequence). The length of the CDR3 is 14 residues. This sequence was found in a human donor with acute or convalescent COVID-19. The donor label of this sample is uncertain. Specimen: peripheral blood. This chain connects TRBV19 to TRBJ1-1; TRBD1 matches at 7 bases. DNA for the CDR3: TGTGCCAGTAGTACGACAGGGCGCGGGACTGAAGCTTTCTTT. Protein sequence: CASSTTGRGTEAFF.